One and the same sample provided the 3 T cell receptor beta chains below, sequenced in a study of blood T cells in healthy people across ages. Then a second PCR, running roughly 6 to 11 cycles, was carried out with a sample-barcoded 5' primer and a J-beta primer mix. Via MiXCR, TCRdb re-called the 5' RACE reads, giving one row per CDR3 protein. The data contain around 1,800,000 distinct CDR3 sequences, about 39% of them singletons. The sequenced material came from blood. The receptor set was obtained from a human donor in good health.

The chain combines TRBV20-1 with TRBJ1-4; D remains unclear. V lost 3 bases to trimming and J lost 10 bases, with 12 bases between them. The CDR3 covers 12 residues. Germline V gene sequence: CDR1 DFQATT, CDR2 SNEGSKA (reference sequence). The CDR3 sequence: CSASGGVGKLFF. In nucleotides, the CDR3 is TGCAGTGCTAGCGGCGGGGTAGGAAAACTGTTTTTT.

The V call is TRBV6-1, the J call TRBJ1-2, with D tentatively TRBD1 (5 bases). V was trimmed by 8 bases and J by 3 bases, leaving 28 bases between them. Germline values: CDR1 MNHNS, CDR2 SASEGT. The CDR3 extends over 18 amino acids. CDR3 bases: TGTGCCAGCGAGATCGGGGGTGGTGCCCCCATGGGATACTATGGCTACACCTTC. This sequence encodes CASEIGGGAPMGYYGYTF.

CDR3 in DNA: TGCAGCGGGACGGAAGATACGCAGTATTTT. Encoded protein: CSGTEDTQYF. This chain uses TRBV29-1 with TRBJ2-3; D unclear. CDR3 length: 10 residues. Trimming removed 7 bases at V and 5 bases at J, with 7 bases between. Germline assignment: CDR1 SQVTM and CDR2 ANQGSEA.